The present entry profiles one T cell receptor (beta chain) with its context. What it binds is not known. The sample is drawn from a study of cytomegalovirus exposure and HLA in healthy donors. Nominally healthy donors were sampled, though unrecorded immune exposures were likely. Study conclusions and caveats: Productive rates of about 90% or about 30% were seen for most TCR beta V segments in an earlier analysis. V- and J-gene trimming in TCR beta was tied to a missense DCLRE1C variant by an analysis performed later.

Both 60 Vbeta primers and 13 Jbeta primers went into the PCR. Libraries were prepared by immunoSEQ multiplex PCR; TCRdb keeps only in-frame clonotypes and omits some of them. The data include 150,000 or so clones; the top ten clones carry 1% to 1.5%. Germline CDR1 SQVTM, CDR2 ANQGSEA. Trimming cost V 7 bases and J 3 bases; bases outside gene matches: 11. This CDR3 spans 15 amino acids. The chain couples TRBV29-1 to TRBJ2-1; 8 positions agree with TRBD2. This TCR came from a woman aged 60 to 75 in good health and CMV-seronegative. Sequences were obtained from PBMCs. CDR3 bases: TGCAGCGCGGTATCCCGGGGGGGTTTCTACAATGAGCAGTTCTTC. This encodes CSAVSRGGFYNEQFF.